Below are 5 T cell receptor beta chains sequenced from a single sample in a study of cytomegalovirus exposure and HLA in healthy donors. PCR involved 60 Vbeta and 13 Jbeta primers. The data were produced by immunoSEQ multiplex PCR, yet TCRdb's version contains in-frame clones alone and is incomplete. There are 200,000 to 250,000 clones in the sample; about 81% occur only once, and almost 8% lies in the top ten. The source material was PBMCs. The receptors were sampled from a woman aged 60-70 years in good health and CMV-seropositive.

The chain is built from TRBV10-2 and TRBJ2-7; D uncertain. The CDR3 spans 11 residues. Germline values: CDR1 WSHSY, CDR2 SAAADI. Between the trimmed V and J ends, which lost 2 bases and 4 bases, there was a span of 3 bases. The CDR3 bases are TGCGCCAGCAGTGAGGTATACGAGCAGTACTTC. It codes for CASSEVYEQYF.

This chain connects TRBV7-2 to TRBJ2-2, with a tentative D call TRBD2 (7 bases). Germline values: CDR1 SGHTA, CDR2 FQGNSA. This CDR3 is 15 amino acids long. Trimming took off 0 bases at V and 4 bases at J, with 9 bases between the two ends. CDR3 protein: CASSLAGGGTGELFF. The CDR3 region has the DNA TGTGCCAGCAGCTTAGCAGGGGGGGGCACCGGGGAGCTGTTTTTT.

The J gene is TRBJ1-1, the V gene TRBV4-1; 8 bases align to TRBD1. The J segment lost 3 bases and the V segment lost 5 bases, leaving 14 bases of the junction unmatched. This CDR3 contains 17 residues. Germline loops: CDR1 MGHRA, CDR2 YSYEKL. CDR3 DNA: TGCGCCAGCAGCACGGGGGGCAGGGGGCTTTTGGACACTGAAGCTTTCTTT. Protein sequence: CASSTGGRGLLDTEAFF.

Comments on this clone: Other DNA variants within this sample encode the same CDR3. The V call is TRBV10-2, the J call TRBJ1-5; D is unresolved. Trimming removed 0 bases from V and 4 bases from J, with 7 bases in between. The germline V gene has CDR1 WSHSY and CDR2 SAAADI. This CDR3 is built from 14 residues. The DNA of the CDR3 is TGCGCCAGCAGTGAGTCGGGGAGAAATCAGCCCCAGCATTTT. Encoded protein: CASSESGRNQPQHF.

This clone was seen a single time. The chain carries TRBV19 and TRBJ1-5; TRBD1 agrees at 9 bases. This CDR3 is built from 15 residues. V lost 5 bases, J lost 2 bases, and 4 bases stayed unmatched. Germline CDR1 reads LNHDA; CDR2 reads SQIVND (reference sequence). CDR3 loop: CASSLRDRGNQPQHF. The CDR3 nucleotides are TGTGCCAGTAGTCTTAGGGACAGGGGCAATCAGCCCCAGCATTTT.